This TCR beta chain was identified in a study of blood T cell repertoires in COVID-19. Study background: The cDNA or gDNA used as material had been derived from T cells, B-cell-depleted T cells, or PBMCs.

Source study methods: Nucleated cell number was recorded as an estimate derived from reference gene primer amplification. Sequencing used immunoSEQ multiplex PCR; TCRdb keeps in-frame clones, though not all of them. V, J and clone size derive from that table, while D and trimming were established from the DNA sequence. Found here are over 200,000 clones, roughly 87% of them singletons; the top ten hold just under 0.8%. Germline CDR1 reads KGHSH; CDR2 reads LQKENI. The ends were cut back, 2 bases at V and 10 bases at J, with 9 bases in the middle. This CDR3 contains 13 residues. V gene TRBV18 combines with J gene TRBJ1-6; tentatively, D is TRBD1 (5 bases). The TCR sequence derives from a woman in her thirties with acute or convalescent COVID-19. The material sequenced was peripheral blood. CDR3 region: CASSPARVSPLHF. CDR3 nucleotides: TGTGCCAGCTCACCAGCCAGGGTCTCACCCCTCCACTTT.